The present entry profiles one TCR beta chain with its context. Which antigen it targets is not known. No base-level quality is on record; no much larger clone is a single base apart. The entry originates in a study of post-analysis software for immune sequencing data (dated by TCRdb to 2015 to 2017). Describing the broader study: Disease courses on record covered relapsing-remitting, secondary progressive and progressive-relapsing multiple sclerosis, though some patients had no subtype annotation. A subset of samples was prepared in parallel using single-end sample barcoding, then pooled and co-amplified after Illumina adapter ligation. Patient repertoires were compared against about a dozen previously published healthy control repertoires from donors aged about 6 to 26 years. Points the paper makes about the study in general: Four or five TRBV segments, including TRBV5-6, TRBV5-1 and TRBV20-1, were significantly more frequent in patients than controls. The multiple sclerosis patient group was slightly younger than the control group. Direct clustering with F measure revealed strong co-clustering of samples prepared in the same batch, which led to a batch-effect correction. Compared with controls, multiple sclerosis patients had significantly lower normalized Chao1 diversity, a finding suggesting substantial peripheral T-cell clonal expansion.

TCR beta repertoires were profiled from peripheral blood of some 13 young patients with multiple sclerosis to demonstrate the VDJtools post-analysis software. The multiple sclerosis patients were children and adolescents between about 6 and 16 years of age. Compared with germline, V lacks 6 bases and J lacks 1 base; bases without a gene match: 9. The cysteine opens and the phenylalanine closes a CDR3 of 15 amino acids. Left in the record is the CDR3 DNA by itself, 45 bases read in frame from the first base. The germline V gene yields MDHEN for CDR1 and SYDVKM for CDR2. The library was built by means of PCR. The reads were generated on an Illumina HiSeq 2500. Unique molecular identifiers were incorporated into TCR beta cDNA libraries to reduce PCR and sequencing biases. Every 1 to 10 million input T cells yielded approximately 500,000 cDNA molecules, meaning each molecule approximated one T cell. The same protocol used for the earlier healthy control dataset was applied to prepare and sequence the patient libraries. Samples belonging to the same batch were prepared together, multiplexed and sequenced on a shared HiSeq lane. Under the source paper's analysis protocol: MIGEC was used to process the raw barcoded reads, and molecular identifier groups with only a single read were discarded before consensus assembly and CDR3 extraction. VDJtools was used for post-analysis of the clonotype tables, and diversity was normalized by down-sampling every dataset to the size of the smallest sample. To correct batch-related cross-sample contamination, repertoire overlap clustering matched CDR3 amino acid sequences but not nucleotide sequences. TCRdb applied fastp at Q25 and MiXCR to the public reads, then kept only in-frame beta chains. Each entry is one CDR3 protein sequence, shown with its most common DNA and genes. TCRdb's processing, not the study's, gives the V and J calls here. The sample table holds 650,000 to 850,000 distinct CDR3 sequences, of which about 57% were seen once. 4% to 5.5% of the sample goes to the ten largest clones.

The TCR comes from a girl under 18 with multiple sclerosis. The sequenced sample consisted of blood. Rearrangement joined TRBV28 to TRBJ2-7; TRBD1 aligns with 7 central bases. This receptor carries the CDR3 CASSPVTTGSYEQYF. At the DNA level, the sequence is TGTGCCAGCAGCCCCGTCACGACAGGGTCCTACGAGCAGTACTTC.